These 25 T cell receptor beta chains share one sample of origin, sequenced in a study of T-cell reconstitution after alpha-beta-depleted transplantation in children (dated by TCRdb to about 2016). Libraries came from PCR. The reads were generated on an Illumina HiSeq 2500. Molecular barcoding was employed in the preparation of TCR libraries, with unique molecular identifiers being used to normalize TCRbeta repertoire quantification. TCRdb redid the processing of the public reads, applying fastp at Q25 and MiXCR, and retained in-frame beta chains. Entries that share a CDR3 protein sequence are merged under the most common genes and DNA. Within this sample are around 600,000 distinct CDR3 sequences, with roughly 23% of them counted one time only. Roughly 15% of the sample is in the top ten clones. This specimen's treatment or condition label, per the study, means: allogeneic hematopoietic cell transplantation with graft depleted of TCRalphabeta T cells and CD19 B cells.

This specimen was PBMCs, mostly from graft donor cells, taken 360 days after TCRalphabeta/CD19-depleted stem cell transplant. Receptors were obtained from a boy less than two years old who had a stem cell transplant for acute myeloid leukemia, so the T cells may come from the graft donor.

The rearrangement uses TRBV6-5 and TRBJ2-7; D call uncertain. The germline V and J ends were trimmed by 6 bases and 4 bases, with 10 bases remaining between them. The CDR3 loop spans 12 amino acids. Looked up from germline, CDR1 is MNHEY and CDR2 is SVGAGI. The CDR3 DNA sequence: TGTGCCAGCAGGGGCCAGGATTACGAGCAGTACTTC. Translation gives CASRGQDYEQYF.

This clonotype was detected many times. The chain is built from TRBV29-1 and TRBJ2-5; possibly TRBD1 for D (6 bases). Germline loops: CDR1 SQVTM, CDR2 ANQGSEA. Trimming took off 1 base at V and 1 base at J, with 13 bases between the two ends. This CDR3 has 15 amino acids. The CDR3 DNA follows: TGCAGCGTTGAAGCCACAGGGAATCCCCAAGAGACCCAGTACTTC. Translated: CSVEATGNPQETQYF.

There are a few counts of this clonotype. The chain couples TRBV7-2 to TRBJ1-4; a weak D match, TRBD1 (5 bases). The V end was cut by 1 base, the J end by 5 bases, with 11 bases between. Germline CDR1 reads SGHTA; CDR2 reads FQGNSA. The CDR3 is 15 residues long. The CDR3 sequence is CASSLGPGPNEKLFF. CDR3 in DNA: TGTGCCAGCAGCTTAGGACCGGGACCGAATGAAAAACTGTTTTTT.

CDR3 sequence reads: CAISPGGGLEQYV. Written as DNA, the CDR3 is TGTGCCATCAGCCCCGGGGGGGGGCTCGAGCAGTACGTC. The chain is built from TRBV4-2 and TRBJ2-7; 8 nucleotides match TRBD2. The germline V gene has CDR1 LGHNA and CDR2 YNFKEQ. The CDR3 sequence is 13 residues long.

This clonotype was detected ten times or more. The chain links TRBV28 to TRBJ2-1; 8 bases match TRBD1. Germline CDR1 is MDHEN and CDR2 is SYDVKM. This CDR3 has 14 amino acids. The V gene end was trimmed by 4 bases and the J gene end by 8 bases; junction bases not matched to a gene: 7. The CDR3 bases are TGTGCCAGCAGTTCGCGGACAGGGTTGGATGAGCAGTTCTTC. It is translated as CASSSRTGLDEQFF.

The rearrangement joins TRBV20-1 to TRBJ1-1; D might be TRBD1 (5 bases). Germline V gene sequence: CDR1 DFQATT, CDR2 SNEGSKA (reference sequence). V was trimmed by 0 bases and J by 4 bases, leaving 12 bases between them. The CDR3 totals 14 residues. The CDR3 sequence: CSARDPGHTTEAFF. For the CDR3, the DNA is TGCAGTGCTAGAGACCCAGGACACACCACTGAAGCTTTCTTT.

The chain employs TRBV5-1 and TRBJ2-5; D remains unclear. The germline CDR1 and CDR2 sequences are SGHRS and YFSETQ. Trimming removed 0 bases at V and 5 bases at J, with 11 bases between. CDR3 length equals 14 residues. In DNA form, the CDR3 reads TGCGCCAGCAGCTTGGAACACTTAAGGGAGACCCAGTACTTC. It translates to CASSLEHLRETQYF.

The chain combines TRBV20-1 with TRBJ1-3; no reliable D call. Germline CDR1 and CDR2: DFQATT and SNEGSKA (reference sequence). This CDR3 region has 16 residues. V was clipped by 4 bases and J by 9 bases, with 25 bases between them. Here the CDR3 DNA reads TGCAGTGCTATCTGGTCCAGGTCCTCCGGGTCTGCCACCATATATTTT. Its translation is CSAIWSRSSGSATIYF.

This chain links TRBV6-5 with TRBJ2-7, with unresolved D. Germline values: CDR1 MNHEY, CDR2 SVGAGI. The CDR3 sequence is 12 residues long. V was cut by 1 base and J by 6 bases, with 7 bases left in between. CDR3 DNA: TGTGCCAGCAGTTACTACGGTGCCGAGCAGTACTTC. Encoded protein: CASSYYGAEQYF.

The chain uses TRBV18 and TRBJ2-1, with 8 bases identical to TRBD1. There are 15 residues in the CDR3. The germline CDR1 and CDR2 sequences are KGHSH and LQKENI. The V segment lost 4 bases and the J segment 6 bases; nucleotides outside the gene matches: 8. The CDR3: CASSHRDRTINEQFF. CDR3 sequence (DNA): TGTGCCAGCTCACACCGGGACAGGACCATCAATGAGCAGTTCTTC.

V is TRBV30 and J is TRBJ1-2; D is undetermined. V dropped 4 bases and J dropped 3 bases, with 15 bases sitting between them. The CDR3 length is 14 residues. Germline values: CDR1 GTSNPN, CDR2 SVGIG (reference sequence). DNA of the CDR3: TGTGCCTGGAAAGTACTGGGCACGGACTATGGCTACACCTTC. This codes for CAWKVLGTDYGYTF. The whole variable domain, filled in from reference TRBV30 and TRBJ1-2, reads SQTIHQWPATLVQPVGSPLSLECTVEGTSNPNLYWYRQAAGRGLQLLFYSVGIGQISSEVPQNLSASRPQDRQFILSSKKLLLSDSGFYLCAWKVLGTDYGYTFGSGTRLTVV.

The chain is built from TRBV12-3 or TRBV12-4 and TRBJ2-3, with TRBD2 identical over 7 bases. The CDR3 has 15 residues. V dropped 2 bases and J dropped 3; count of bases not matched to a gene: 5. The chain's CDR3 is CASSLMGGWTDTQYF. DNA for the CDR3: TGTGCCAGCAGTTTAATGGGGGGGTGGACAGATACGCAGTATTTT.

This clonotype came up many times. This sequence joins TRBV20-1 and TRBJ2-7; possibly TRBD2 for D (5 bases). The V end was cut by 3 bases, the J end by 0 bases, with 9 bases between. The CDR3 covers 13 residues. Germline V gene lookup returns CDR1 DFQATT and CDR2 SNEGSKA (reference sequence). CDR3 nucleotide sequence: TGCAGTGCTAGCTCGGGGAGCTCCTACGAGCAGTACGTC. This encodes CSASSGSSYEQYV.

This clonotype was counted many times. V is TRBV7-9 and J is TRBJ2-5; D is undetermined. Per germline, CDR1 SEHNR and CDR2 FQNEAQ (reference sequence). The CDR3 has 15 residues. Trimming cost V 2 bases and J 1 base, with 11 bases left between them. Written as DNA, the CDR3 is TGTGCCAGCAGCTTACTTGGCGTCACCCAAGAGACCCAGTACTTC. This translates into CASSLLGVTQETQYF.

The CDR3 nucleotides read TGTGCCAGCAGCTTAGCGGTTCCGGCCGACTATGGCTACACCTTC. Protein: CASSLAVPADYGYTF. The chain is built from TRBV7-9 and TRBJ1-2; D gene unclear. The ends were cut back, 0 bases at V and 3 bases at J, with 11 bases in the middle. Germline loops: CDR1 SEHNR, CDR2 FQNEAQ (reference sequence). This CDR3 contains 15 residues.

This clonotype was found many times. V usage is TRBV7-9 and J usage is TRBJ2-1; 12 bases agree with TRBD2. V dropped 5 bases and J dropped 5; count of bases not matched to a gene: 10. CDR3 size: 17 residues. Per the germline V gene, CDR1 is SEHNR and CDR2 is FQNEAQ (reference sequence). Here the CDR3 reads CASSPTSGGSFDNEQFF. For the CDR3, the DNA is TGTGCCAGCAGCCCCACTAGCGGGGGGAGTTTTGACAATGAGCAGTTCTTC.

This clonotype was detected only a few times. The chain recombines TRBV5-1 with TRBJ1-2, with a weak D call TRBD1 (5 bases). The CDR3 is 13 amino acids. Trimming removed 4 bases from V and 4 bases from J, with 11 bases in between. CDR1 is SGHRS and CDR2 is YFSETQ in the germline V gene. The CDR3 DNA sequence: TGCGCCAGCAGCCCTGGACACTTCTATGGCTACACCTTC. It specifies CASSPGHFYGYTF.

This clonotype was detected a few times. The chain joins TRBV20-1 to TRBJ2-1; possibly TRBD2 for D (5 bases). The CDR3 extends over 15 amino acids. V gave up 3 bases and J gave up 2 bases, with 14 bases separating them. The germline gives CDR1 DFQATT, CDR2 SNEGSKA (reference sequence). The CDR3 sequence: CSASSLSRAYNEQFF. In DNA form, the CDR3 reads TGCAGTGCTAGTAGTCTCTCGCGGGCCTACAATGAGCAGTTCTTC.

This clonotype was detected only a few times. The gene calls are TRBV7-6 and TRBJ2-1, with 14 bases matching TRBD2. Per the germline V gene, CDR1 is SGHVS and CDR2 is FNYEAQ. The CDR3 loop spans 18 amino acids. Unmatched junction bases numbered 10, after V lost 3 bases and J lost 6 bases. The CDR3 DNA sequence: TGTGCCAGCAGCTTCCGCAAGACTAGCGGGGGGGCGGGCAATGAGCAGTTCTTC. It yields the protein CASSFRKTSGGAGNEQFF.

This rearrangement joins TRBV5-5 to TRBJ2-7, with 9 bases aligning to TRBD1. V trimming: 0 bases; J trimming: 4 bases; junction bases outside the gene matches: 5. In germline, CDR1 is SGHKS, CDR2 YYEKEE (reference sequence). The CDR3 spans 15 residues. CDR3 protein: CASSLAQGAGYEQYF. The CDR3 DNA sequence: TGTGCCAGCAGCTTGGCACAGGGGGCGGGGTACGAGCAGTACTTC.

The V and J genes are TRBV21-1 and TRBJ2-6. TRBV21-1 is a known pseudogene. The CDR3 is 19 amino acids. The chain's CDR3 is CASSKKVAGRPSGANVLTF. CDR3 DNA: TGTGCCAGCAGCAAAAAGGTGGCTGGCAGGCCCTCTGGGGCCAACGTCCTGACTTTC.

This clonotype was picked up many times. The gene calls are TRBV20-1 and TRBJ2-3; D not resolved. This CDR3 is 14 amino acids long. The germline V gene encodes CDR1 DFQATT and CDR2 SNEGSKA (reference sequence). Trimming left V 3 bases short and J 4 bases short, with 14 bases between. The CDR3 nucleotides read TGCAGTGCTAGTGGTCTAGGGCTCGCAGATACGCAGTATTTT. Amino acid sequence: CSASGLGLADTQYF.

The table lists this clonotype with many counts. The genes are TRBV7-2 and TRBJ1-5; D is uncertain. CDR3 length: 14 amino acids. Germline V gene data show CDR1 as SGHTA and CDR2 as FQGNSA. Trimming removed 1 base at V and 7 bases at J, with 11 bases between. CDR3 sequence: CASSLVPDSQPQHF. The CDR3 DNA reads TGTGCCAGCAGCTTAGTCCCCGACTCACAGCCCCAGCATTTT.

The rearrangement uses TRBV21-1 and TRBJ2-7; the table's D call, TRBD1, was not checked against the DNA. TRBV21-1 is a recognized pseudogene. CDR3 length: 14 residues. CDR3 sequence (DNA): TGTGCCAGCAGCAAAGAGGGGGGCGGGAACGAGCAGTACTTC. Its protein is CASSKEGGGNEQYF.

This clonotype came up a few times. The chain uses TRBV29-1 and TRBJ1-4; D gene uncertain. V was shortened by 4 bases and J by 3 bases, with 9 bases between the two germline ends. Germline V gene sequence: CDR1 SQVTM, CDR2 ANQGSEA. The CDR3 has 13 residues. The CDR3 DNA is TGCAGCGTTGGAAGAGTACCTAATGAAAAACTGTTTTTT. Amino acid sequence: CSVGRVPNEKLFF. The full variable domain, completed using reference TRBV29-1 and TRBJ1-4, is SAVISQKPSRDICQRGTSLTIQCQVDSQVTMMFWYRQQPGQSLTLIATANQGSEATYESGFVIDKFPISRPNLTFSTLTVSNMSPEDSSIYLCSVGRVPNEKLFFGSGTQLSVL.